These T cell receptor beta chains were read from a single sample in a study of blood T cell repertoires in COVID-19. The repertoire was sequenced with immunoSEQ multiplex PCR; TCRdb's copy has only in-frame clones and lacks some. The sample includes around 250,000 clones, 80% to 90% of them seen just once. The source material was PBMCs or T cells enriched from blood (not recorded which). The source is a woman aged 50 to 60 who had recovered from COVID-19. CDR3s leave out the opening cysteine and the closing phenylalanine or tryptophan.

TRBV4-2	TRBJ1-1	ASSPTANTEAF
TRBV5-1	TRBJ1-2	ASSLATLEGYT
TRBV7-9	TRBJ2-3	ASSVTSGQTDTQY
TRBV5-4	TRBJ1-5	ASSYGTGGNQPQH
TRBV28	TRBJ2-2	ASSTNTGELF
TRBV9	TRBJ2-7	ASSVAASGSYEQY
TRBV4-2	TRBJ2-1	ASSQDGVENVDRSYNEQF
TRBV7-9	TRBJ2-1	ASSVGTANEQF
TRBV6-6	TRBJ2-1	ASSLRLEDEQF
TRBV3-1/TRBV3-2	TRBJ2-7	ASSLGRAASYEQY
TRBV19	TRBJ1-5	ASSILATGTQPQH